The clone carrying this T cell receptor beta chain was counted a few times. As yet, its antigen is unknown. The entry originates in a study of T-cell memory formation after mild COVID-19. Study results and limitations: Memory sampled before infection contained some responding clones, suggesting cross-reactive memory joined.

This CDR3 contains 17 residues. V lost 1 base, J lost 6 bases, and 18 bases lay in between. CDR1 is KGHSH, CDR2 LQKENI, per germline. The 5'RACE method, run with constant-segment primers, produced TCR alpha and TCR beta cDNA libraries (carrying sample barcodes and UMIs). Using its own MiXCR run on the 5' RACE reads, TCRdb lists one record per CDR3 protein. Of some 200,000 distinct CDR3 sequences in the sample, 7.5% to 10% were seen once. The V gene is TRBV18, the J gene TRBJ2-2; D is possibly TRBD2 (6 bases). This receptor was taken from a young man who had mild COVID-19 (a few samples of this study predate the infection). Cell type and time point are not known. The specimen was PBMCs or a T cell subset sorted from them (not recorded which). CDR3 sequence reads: CASSPRGLSKVAGELFF. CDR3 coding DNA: TGTGCCAGCTCACCACGGGGACTCAGTAAAGTGGCCGGGGAGCTGTTTTTT.